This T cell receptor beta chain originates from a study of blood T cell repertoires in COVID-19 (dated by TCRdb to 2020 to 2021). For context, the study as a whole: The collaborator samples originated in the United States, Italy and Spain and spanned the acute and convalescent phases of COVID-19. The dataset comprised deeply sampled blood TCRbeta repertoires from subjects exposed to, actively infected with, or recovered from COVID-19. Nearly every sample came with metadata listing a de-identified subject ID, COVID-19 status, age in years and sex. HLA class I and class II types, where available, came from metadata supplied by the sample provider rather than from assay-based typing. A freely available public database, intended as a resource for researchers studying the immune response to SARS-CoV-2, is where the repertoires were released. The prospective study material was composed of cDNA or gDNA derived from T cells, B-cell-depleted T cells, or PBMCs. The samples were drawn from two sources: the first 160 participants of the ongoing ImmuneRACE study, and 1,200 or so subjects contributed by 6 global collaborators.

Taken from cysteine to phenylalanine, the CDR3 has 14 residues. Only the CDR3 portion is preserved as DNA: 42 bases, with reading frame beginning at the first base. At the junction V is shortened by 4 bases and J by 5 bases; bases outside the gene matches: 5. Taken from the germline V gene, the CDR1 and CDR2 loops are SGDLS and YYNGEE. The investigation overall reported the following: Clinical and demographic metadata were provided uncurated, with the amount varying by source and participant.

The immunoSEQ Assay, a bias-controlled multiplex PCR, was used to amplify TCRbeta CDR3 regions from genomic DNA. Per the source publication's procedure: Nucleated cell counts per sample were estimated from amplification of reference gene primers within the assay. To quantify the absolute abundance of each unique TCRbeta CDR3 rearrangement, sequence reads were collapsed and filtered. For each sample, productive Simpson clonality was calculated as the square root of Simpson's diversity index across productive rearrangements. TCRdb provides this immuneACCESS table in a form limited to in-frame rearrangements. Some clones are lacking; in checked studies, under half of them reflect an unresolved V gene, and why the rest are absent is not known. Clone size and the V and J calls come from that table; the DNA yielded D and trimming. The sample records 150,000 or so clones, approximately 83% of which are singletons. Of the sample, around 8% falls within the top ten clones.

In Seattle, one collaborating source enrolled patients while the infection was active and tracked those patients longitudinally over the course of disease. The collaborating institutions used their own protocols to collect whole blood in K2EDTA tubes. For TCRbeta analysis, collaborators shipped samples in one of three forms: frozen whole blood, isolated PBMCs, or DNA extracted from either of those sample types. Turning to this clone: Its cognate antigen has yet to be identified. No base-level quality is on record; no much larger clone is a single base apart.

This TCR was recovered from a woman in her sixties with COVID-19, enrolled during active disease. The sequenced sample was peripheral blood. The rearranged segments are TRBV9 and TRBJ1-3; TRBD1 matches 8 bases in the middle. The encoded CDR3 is CASSPRTGRNTIYF. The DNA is TGTGCCAGCAGCCCCAGGACAGGGCGAAACACCATATATTTT.